This T cell receptor (beta chain) was captured by sequencing in a study of shared clonotypes between healthy human individuals. Study processing details: In the immunoSEQ data, sequences were junction-only and lacked quality scores, so filtering differed. Using immunoSEQ multiplex PCR, the repertoire was profiled, and TCRdb retains in-frame clones only, with some absent. From that table come the V and J calls and clone size; the DNA was used to work out D and trimming. This sample carries roughly 2.2 million clones, just over 90% of them seen once, and the ten largest clones take 0.3% to 0.4%. The germline CDR1 and CDR2 sequences are LGHNA and YNFKEQ. The CDR3 spans 16 residues. The V segment lost 6 bases and the J segment 3 bases; nucleotides outside the gene matches: 11.

Sample: naive CD4+ T cells from PBMCs. Subset reported: CD45RA+ positively selected. This receptor was taken from a man aged 18 to 29 in good health. Some clones in this sample may be carry-over from other donors' samples. The genes are TRBV4-2 and TRBJ2-7; 10 nucleotides agree with TRBD2. CDR3 sequence (DNA): TGTGCCAGCAGTCGCAGGGTAACTAGCGGGAACTACGAGCAGTACTTC. This gives the protein CASSRRVTSGNYEQYF.